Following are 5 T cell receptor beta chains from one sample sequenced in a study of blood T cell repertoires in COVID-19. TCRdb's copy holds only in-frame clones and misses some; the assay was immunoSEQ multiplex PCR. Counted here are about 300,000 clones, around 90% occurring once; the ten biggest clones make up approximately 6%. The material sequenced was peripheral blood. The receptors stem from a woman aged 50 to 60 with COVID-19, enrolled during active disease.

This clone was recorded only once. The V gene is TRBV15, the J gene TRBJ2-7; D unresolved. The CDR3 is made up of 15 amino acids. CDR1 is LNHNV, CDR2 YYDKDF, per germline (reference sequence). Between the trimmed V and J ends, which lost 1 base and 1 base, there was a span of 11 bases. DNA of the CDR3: TGTGCCACCAGCAGAGGGGCAGGCGAATCCTACGAGCAGTACTTC. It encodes CATSRGAGESYEQYF. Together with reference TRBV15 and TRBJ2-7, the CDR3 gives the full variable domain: DAMVIQNPRYQVTQFGKPVTLSCSQTLNHNVMYWYQQKSSQAPKLLFHYYDKDFNNEADTPDNFQSRRPNTSFCFLDIRSPGLGDTAMYLCATSRGAGESYEQYFGPGTRLTVT.

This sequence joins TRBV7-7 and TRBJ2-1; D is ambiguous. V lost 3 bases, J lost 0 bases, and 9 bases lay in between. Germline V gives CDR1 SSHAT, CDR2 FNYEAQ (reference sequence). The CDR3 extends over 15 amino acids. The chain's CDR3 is CASSFSLNSYNEQFF. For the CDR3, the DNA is TGTGCCAGCAGCTTTTCACTGAACTCCTACAATGAGCAGTTCTTC.

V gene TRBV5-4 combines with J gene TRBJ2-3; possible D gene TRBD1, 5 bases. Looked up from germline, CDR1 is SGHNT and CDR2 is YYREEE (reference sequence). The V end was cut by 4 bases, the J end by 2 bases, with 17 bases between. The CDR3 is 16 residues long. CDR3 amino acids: CASSRYGRDDTDTQYF. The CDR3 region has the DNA TGTGCCAGCAGCCGCTACGGCAGGGATGACACAGATACGCAGTATTTT.

This CDR3 reads CASSDGTYSGTGVSGNTIYF. The CDR3 DNA follows: TGCGCCAGCAGTGATGGGACTTACTCCGGGACAGGAGTTTCTGGAAACACCATATATTTT. The rearrangement joins TRBV10-1 to TRBJ1-3, with 8 positions matching TRBD1. Per the germline V gene, CDR1 is WNHNN and CDR2 is SYGVQD (reference sequence). This CDR3 has 20 residues. V trimming: 3 bases; J trimming: 1 base; junction bases outside the gene matches: 17.

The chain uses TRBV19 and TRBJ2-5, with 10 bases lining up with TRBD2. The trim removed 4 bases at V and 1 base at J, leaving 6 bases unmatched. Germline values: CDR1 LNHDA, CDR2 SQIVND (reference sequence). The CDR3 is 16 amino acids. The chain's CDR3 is CASSTSGRLAQETQYF. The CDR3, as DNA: TGTGCCAGTAGTACTAGCGGGAGACTCGCCCAAGAGACCCAGTACTTC. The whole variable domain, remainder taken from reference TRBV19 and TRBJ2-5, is DGGITQSPKYLFRKEGQNVTLSCEQNLNHDAMYWYRQDPGQGLRLIYYSQIVNDFQKGDIAEGYSVSREKKESFPLTVTSAQKNPTAFYLCASSTSGRLAQETQYFGPGTRLLVL.